This entry features one T cell receptor beta chain sequence. Its antigen is still unknown. At collection, donors were nominally healthy, but unrecorded immune exposures were probable. The source of the sample is a study of cytomegalovirus exposure and HLA in healthy donors. Study background: Findings of an earlier analysis included under 140 million unique TCR beta sequences from 190 million or so T cells. Study-level points and caveats: Cytomegalovirus status was reportedly diagnosed by the classifier with high sensitivity and specificity.

The PCR used 60 Vbeta and 13 Jbeta primers. The data were produced by immunoSEQ multiplex PCR, yet TCRdb's version contains in-frame clones alone and is incomplete. The sample shows about 150,000 clones, 80% of them seen only once. The germline CDR1 and CDR2 sequences are SNHLY and FYNNEI. This CDR3 region has 13 residues. V was clipped by 7 bases and J by 1 base; unmatched bases: 2. The sequence was collected from a male donor in good health and CMV-seronegative. The chain couples TRBV2 to TRBJ2-3; 7 bases are a match to TRBD2. Input material: PBMCs. The CDR3 reads CASNRGGTDTQYF. The CDR3 DNA reads TGTGCCAGCAATCGGGGGGGCACAGATACGCAGTATTTT.